This T cell receptor beta chain was captured in a study of T cells in Graves' hyperthyroidism and ophthalmopathy. This clonotype was recorded a few times. Any patient presenting with uncontrolled infection, other autoimmune disease, pregnancy or lactation was left out. Germline assignment: CDR1 ENHRY and CDR2 SYGVKD. V shed 4 bases and J shed 3 bases, with 15 bases lying between them. The CDR3 has 15 residues. From RNA transcripts, TCR beta CDR3 regions were amplified. The HTBI set primed first-round TCR CDR3 RT-PCR. TCRdb reprocessed the multiplex PCR reads via MiXCR and lists one record per CDR3 protein. The sample comprises almost 250,000 distinct CDR3 sequences, over 20% of which are singletons, and about a third rests with the top ten.

The receptor comes from a woman between 40 and 55 years old with Graves' ophthalmopathy. The sample comprised blood. This sequence joins TRBV10-3 and TRBJ1-1, with D hard to call. Here the CDR3 DNA reads TGTGCCATCAGTGTAAGGATGGATAGGGACACTGAAGCTTTCTTT. It codes for CAISVRMDRDTEAFF.